Sequencing of this T cell receptor (beta chain) was carried out in a study of cytomegalovirus exposure and HLA in healthy donors. Study-wide context: A previous analysis identified 95 million to 120 million unique TCR beta sequences derived from around 200 million T cells. Findings and limits, study-wide: Later examination showed HLA-associated TCR beta chains had greater clonal expansion than equally common others. Immune exposure was documented only through CMV serostatus.

With regard to this clone: Its specificity is not known.

60 Vbeta and 13 Jbeta primers were used in PCR. Here immunoSEQ multiplex PCR was the method, and the copy in TCRdb shows in-frame clones only, minus some. The sample records 90,000 to 140,000 clones, roughly 80% being singletons. The V gene's germline CDR1 is LGHNA and CDR2 YSLEER. J lost 6 bases, V lost 0 bases, and 8 bases had no gene match. The CDR3 runs to 16 residues. What was sequenced was PBMCs. This TCR was recovered from a man aged 25 to 45 in good health and CMV-seropositive. This chain joins TRBV4-3 and TRBJ2-3; 8 bases are a match to TRBD2. The CDR3 region is CASSQDGRGGGDTQYF. The CDR3, as DNA: TGCGCCAGCAGCCAAGATGGCCGGGGGGGTGGGGATACGCAGTATTTT.